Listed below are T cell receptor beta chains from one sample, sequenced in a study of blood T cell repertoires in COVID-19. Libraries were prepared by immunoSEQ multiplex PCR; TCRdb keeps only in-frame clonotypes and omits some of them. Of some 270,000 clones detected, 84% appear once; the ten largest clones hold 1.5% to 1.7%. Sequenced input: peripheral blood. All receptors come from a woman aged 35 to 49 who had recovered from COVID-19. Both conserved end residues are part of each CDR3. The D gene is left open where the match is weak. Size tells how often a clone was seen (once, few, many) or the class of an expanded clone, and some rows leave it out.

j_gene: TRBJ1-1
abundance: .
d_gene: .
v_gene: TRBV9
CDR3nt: TGTGCCAGCAGCTCCGGTCAGGGGAAAGGTGCCACTGAAGCTTTCTTT
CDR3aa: CASSSGQGKGATEAFF

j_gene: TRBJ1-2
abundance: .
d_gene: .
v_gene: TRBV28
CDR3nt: TGTGCCAGCAGTTCCCAATCTACAGGGAACTATGGCTACACCTTC
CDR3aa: CASSSQSTGNYGYTF

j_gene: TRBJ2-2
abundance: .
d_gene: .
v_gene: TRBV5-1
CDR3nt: TGCGCCAGCAGCTTATCAGGGGACACCGGGGAGCTGTTTTTT
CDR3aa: CASSLSGDTGELFF

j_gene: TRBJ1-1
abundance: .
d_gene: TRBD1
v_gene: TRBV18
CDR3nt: TGTGCCAGCTCGCGGGGACAGCTCCCGAACACTGAAGCTTTCTTT
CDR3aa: CASSRGQLPNTEAFF

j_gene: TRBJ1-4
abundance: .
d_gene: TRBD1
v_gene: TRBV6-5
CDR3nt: TGTGCCAGCGGCAGGGGGGCAGCAACTAATGAAAAACTGTTTTTT
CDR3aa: CASGRGAATNEKLFF

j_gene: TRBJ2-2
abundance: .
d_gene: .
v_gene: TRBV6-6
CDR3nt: TGTGCCAGCAAGAGGGTAATGGACACCGGGGAGCTGTTTTTT
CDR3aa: CASKRVMDTGELFF

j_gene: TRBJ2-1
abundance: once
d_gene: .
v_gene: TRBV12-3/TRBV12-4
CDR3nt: .
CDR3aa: CASSWGQGSKIF

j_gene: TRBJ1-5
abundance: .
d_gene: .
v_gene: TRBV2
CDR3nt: TGTGCCAGCAGGGGCGGAAGCGCGCGGGCTCAGCAGCCCCAGCATTTT
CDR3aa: CASRGGSARAQQPQHF

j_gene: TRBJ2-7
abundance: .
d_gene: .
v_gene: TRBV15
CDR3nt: TGTGCCACCAGCAGAGCATTAGTCAACGAGCAGTACTTC
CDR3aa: CATSRALVNEQYF

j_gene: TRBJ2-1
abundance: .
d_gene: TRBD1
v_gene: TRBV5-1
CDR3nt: TGCGCCAGCAGCCAACTTAGCAGGGGGCTTTACTCCAATGAGCAGTTCTTC
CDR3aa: CASSQLSRGLYSNEQFF

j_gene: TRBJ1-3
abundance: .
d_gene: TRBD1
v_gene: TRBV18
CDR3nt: TGTGCCAGCTCAAGGGACAGTGGCGGAAACACCATATATTTT
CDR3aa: CASSRDSGGNTIYF

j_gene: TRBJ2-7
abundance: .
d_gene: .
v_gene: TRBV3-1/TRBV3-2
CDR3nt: TGTGCCAGCAGCGCACGGGGAGAGGACGGCGACGAGCAGTACTTC
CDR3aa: CASSARGEDGDEQYF

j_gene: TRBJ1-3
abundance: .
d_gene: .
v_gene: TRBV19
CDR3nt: TGTGCCAGTAGGAGACAGTCTGGAAACACCATATATTTT
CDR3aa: CASRRQSGNTIYF

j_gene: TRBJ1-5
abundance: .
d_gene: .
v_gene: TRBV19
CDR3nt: TGTGCCAGTAGTATATGGGGGGGCAGGGTAATCAATCAGCCCCAGCATTTT
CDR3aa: CASSIWGGRVINQPQHF

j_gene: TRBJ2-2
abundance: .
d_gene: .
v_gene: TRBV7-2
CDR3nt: TGTGCCAGCAGCAAAGCCCAGGGATGGGTCGGGGAGCTGTTTTTT
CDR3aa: CASSKAQGWVGELFF

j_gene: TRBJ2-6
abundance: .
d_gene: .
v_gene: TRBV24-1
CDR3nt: TGTGCCACCAGTGAAAAGCGGACAGGGAGGGCTGGGGCCAACGTCCTGACTTTC
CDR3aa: CATSEKRTGRAGANVLTF

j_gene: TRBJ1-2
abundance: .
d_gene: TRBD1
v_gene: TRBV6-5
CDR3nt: TGTGCCAGCAGATTGGACAGGGGATCGGTTGGCTACACCTTC
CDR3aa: CASRLDRGSVGYTF

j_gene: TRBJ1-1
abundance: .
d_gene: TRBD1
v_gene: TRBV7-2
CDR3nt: TGTGCCAGCAGCTTAGTTGTGGGACAGTTGAACACTGAAGCTTTCTTT
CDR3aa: CASSLVVGQLNTEAFF

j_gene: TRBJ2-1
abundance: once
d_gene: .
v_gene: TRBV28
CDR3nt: TGTGCCAGCACCCAGAGGGTCGGCTCCTACAATGAGCAGTTCTTC
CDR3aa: CASTQRVGSYNEQFF

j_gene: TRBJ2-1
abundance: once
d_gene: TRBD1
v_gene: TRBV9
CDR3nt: TGTGCCAGCAGCGCTGACAGGGCCTACAATGAGCAGTTCTTC
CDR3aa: CASSADRAYNEQFF

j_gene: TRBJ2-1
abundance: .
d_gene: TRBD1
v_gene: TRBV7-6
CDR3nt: TGTGCCAGCAGCCGAAAGATGTCAGGGGGCTCGACTGAGCAGTTCTTC
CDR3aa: CASSRKMSGGSTEQFF

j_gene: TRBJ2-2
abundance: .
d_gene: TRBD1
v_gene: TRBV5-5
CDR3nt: TGTGCCAGCAGCCAGGACAGGGGGCTTGACGGGGAGCTGTTTTTT
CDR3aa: CASSQDRGLDGELFF

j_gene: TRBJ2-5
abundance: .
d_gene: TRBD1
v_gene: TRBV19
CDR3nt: TGTGCCAGTAGAAAGGGACAGGGGTCACCGCACCAAGAGACCCAGTACTTC
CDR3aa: CASRKGQGSPHQETQYF

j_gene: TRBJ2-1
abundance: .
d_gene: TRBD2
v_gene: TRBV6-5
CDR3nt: TGTGCCAGCAGTTACTCCAGCGGGGGGTTCTACAATGAGCAGTTCTTC
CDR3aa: CASSYSSGGFYNEQFF

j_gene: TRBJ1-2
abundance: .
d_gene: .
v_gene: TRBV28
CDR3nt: TGTGCCAGCAGTTTATATCTCTCTTGGCGGGGGCCCCTTAACTATGGCTACACCTTC
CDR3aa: CASSLYLSWRGPLNYGYTF

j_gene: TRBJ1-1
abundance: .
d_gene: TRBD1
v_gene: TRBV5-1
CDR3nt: TGCGCCAGCAGCCCAGGGGGTTTCGACACTGAAGCTTTCTTT
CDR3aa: CASSPGGFDTEAFF

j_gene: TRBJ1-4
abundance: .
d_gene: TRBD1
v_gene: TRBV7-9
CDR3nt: TGTGCCAGCAGCTTCCGAGGGGGCGATGAAAAACTGTTTTTT
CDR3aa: CASSFRGGDEKLFF

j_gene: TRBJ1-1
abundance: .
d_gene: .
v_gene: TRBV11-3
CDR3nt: TGTGCCAGCAGCGCCCCGGGAGGCCTTTCCACTGAAGCTTTCTTT
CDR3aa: CASSAPGGLSTEAFF

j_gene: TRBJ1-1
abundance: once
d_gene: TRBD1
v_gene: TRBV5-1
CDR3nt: TGCGCCAGCAGCTCGACAGGGGGAAACACTGAAGCTTTCTTT
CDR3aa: CASSSTGGNTEAFF

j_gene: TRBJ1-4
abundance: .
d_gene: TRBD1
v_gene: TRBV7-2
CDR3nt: TGTGCCAGCAGCTTAGGTCCGACAGGGGGAAGGGAAAAACTGTTTTTT
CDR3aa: CASSLGPTGGREKLFF

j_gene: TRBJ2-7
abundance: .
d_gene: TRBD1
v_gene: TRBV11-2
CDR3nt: TGTGCCAGCAGCCCCGACGGGACAGGGCCTAGCTCCTACGAGCAGTACTTC
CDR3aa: CASSPDGTGPSSYEQYF

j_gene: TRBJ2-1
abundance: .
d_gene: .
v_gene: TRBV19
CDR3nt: TGTGCCAGTAGAATTTCGGGCAATGAGCAGTTCTTC
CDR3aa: CASRISGNEQFF

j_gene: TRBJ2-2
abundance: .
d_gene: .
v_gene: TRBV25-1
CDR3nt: TGTGCCAGCAGCCCCTTCCAGGGGAGTTCGTACACCGGGGAGCTGTTTTTT
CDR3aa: CASSPFQGSSYTGELFF

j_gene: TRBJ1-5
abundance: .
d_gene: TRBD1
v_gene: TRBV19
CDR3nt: TGTGCCAGTTCCGGGACAGGGATGCAGCCCCAGCATTTT
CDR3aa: CASSGTGMQPQHF

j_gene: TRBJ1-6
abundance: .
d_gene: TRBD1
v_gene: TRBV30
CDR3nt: TGTGCCTGGAGTCTTGCGGGAGGGGGCCGTTCACCCCTCCACTTT
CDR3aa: CAWSLAGGGRSPLHF